This T cell receptor beta chain stems from a study of regulatory T cells in long-lasting Graves disease. Study-level points and caveats: Persistent Graves' patients showed less TCR diversity than newly diagnosed patients showed.

The sample holds many counts of this clonotype. Its antigen is currently unknown. Both iRepertoire HTBI primers and Arm-PCR of CDR3 regions were used to build the TCR beta libraries. MiXCR, run by TCRdb on the multiplex PCR reads, gives a single entry per CDR3 protein. The table records a few hundred thousand distinct CDR3 sequences, around 20% of them present only once. As to time point: newly diagnosed GD, antithyroid drugs for less than 3 months. Researchers made the TCR library from RNA that was extracted from PBMCs. The receptor's source is a female donor with Graves disease. The source material was peripheral blood mononuclear cells (PBMCs), sampled at new diagnosis, from a patient treated with antithyroid drugs.

CDR3 amino acids: CASSTLTFRTEAFF. The CDR3, as DNA: TGTGCCAGCAGTACCTTGACCTTCCGGACTGAAGCTTTCTTT. The J gene is TRBJ1-1, the V gene TRBV12-3 or TRBV12-4; no reliable D call. The CDR3 totals 14 residues. V was trimmed by 5 bases and J by 5 bases, leaving 15 bases between them.